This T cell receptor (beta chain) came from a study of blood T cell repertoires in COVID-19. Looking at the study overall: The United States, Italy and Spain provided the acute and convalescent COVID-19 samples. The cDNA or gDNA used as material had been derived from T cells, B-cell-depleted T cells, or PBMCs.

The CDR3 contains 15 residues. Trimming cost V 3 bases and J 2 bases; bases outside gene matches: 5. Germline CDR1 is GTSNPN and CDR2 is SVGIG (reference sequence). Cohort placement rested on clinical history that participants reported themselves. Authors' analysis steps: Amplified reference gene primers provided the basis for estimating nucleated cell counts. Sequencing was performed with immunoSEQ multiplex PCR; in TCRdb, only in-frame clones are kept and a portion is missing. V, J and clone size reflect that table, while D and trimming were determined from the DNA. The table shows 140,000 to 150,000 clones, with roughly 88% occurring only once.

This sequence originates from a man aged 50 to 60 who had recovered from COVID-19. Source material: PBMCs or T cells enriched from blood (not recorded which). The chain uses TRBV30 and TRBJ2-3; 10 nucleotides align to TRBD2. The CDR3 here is CAWSSGLADTDTQYF. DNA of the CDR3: TGTGCCTGGAGCTCCGGACTAGCGGACACAGATACGCAGTATTTT.